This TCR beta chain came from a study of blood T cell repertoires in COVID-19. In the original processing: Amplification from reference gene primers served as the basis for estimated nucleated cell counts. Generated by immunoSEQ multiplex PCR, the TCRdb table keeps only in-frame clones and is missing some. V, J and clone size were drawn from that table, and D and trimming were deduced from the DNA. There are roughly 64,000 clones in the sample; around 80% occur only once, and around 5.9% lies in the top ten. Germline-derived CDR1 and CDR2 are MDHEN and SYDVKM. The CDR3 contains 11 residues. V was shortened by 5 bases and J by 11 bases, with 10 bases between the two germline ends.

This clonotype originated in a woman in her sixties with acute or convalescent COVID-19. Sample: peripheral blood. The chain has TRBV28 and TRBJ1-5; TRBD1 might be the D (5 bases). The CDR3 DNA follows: TGTGCCAGCAGTGCGTCAGGGTCCCAGCATTTT. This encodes CASSASGSQHF.